This TCR beta chain was recorded in a study of blood T cell repertoires in COVID-19. Study-wide background: The United States, Italy and Spain supplied acute and convalescent COVID-19 samples.

V gave up 5 bases and J gave up 6 bases, with 11 bases separating them. The germline gives CDR1 MDHEN, CDR2 SYDVKM. CDR3 length: 14 residues. In this sample, this clone turned up once. Ages ranged from about 18 to 89 years, with residence in around 24 US areas. Donors were grouped by their self-reported clinical history. The data were produced by immunoSEQ multiplex PCR, yet TCRdb's version contains in-frame clones alone and is incomplete. The sample records roughly 230,000 clones, over 85% being singletons. The clonotype originates from a woman aged 25-40 years with acute COVID-19. Sequenced: PBMCs or T cells enriched from blood (not recorded which). V and J are TRBV28 and TRBJ1-6; a weak D match, TRBD1 (5 bases). The CDR3 DNA reads TGTGCCAGCAGTCGCACAGGTACTAATTCACCCCTCCACTTT. This gives the protein CASSRTGTNSPLHF.